The present entry profiles one TCR beta chain with its context. The target antigen is unknown. The validation cohort, a group of 120 or so subjects, included the donors and was separate from the approximately 680-subject first cohort. Sequencing was performed with immunoSEQ multiplex PCR; in TCRdb, only in-frame clones are kept and a portion is missing. The top ten clones hold more than 3.5% of a sample with 150,000 to 200,000 clones, roughly 91% of them seen once. This CDR3 has 15 amino acids. J gave up 1 base and V 0 bases, and 3 bases lay outside the gene matches. Germline lookup yields CDR1 SGDLS and CDR2 YYNGEE. This record comes from a study of cytomegalovirus exposure and HLA in healthy donors. Findings and caveats of the study: The tendency of first-cohort TCR clusters to co-occur in the 100 to 150 validation repertoires was identified by a subsequent analysis. The study designated some 180 TCR beta chains cytomegalovirus-associated.

V and J are TRBV9 and TRBJ2-7; 8 positions match TRBD2. The TCR sequence derives from a man younger than 35 in good health and CMV-seropositive. Sequenced: PBMCs. The CDR3 loop reads CASSVEGLGSYEQYF. For the CDR3, the DNA is TGTGCCAGCAGCGTAGAGGGACTAGGATCCTACGAGCAGTACTTC.